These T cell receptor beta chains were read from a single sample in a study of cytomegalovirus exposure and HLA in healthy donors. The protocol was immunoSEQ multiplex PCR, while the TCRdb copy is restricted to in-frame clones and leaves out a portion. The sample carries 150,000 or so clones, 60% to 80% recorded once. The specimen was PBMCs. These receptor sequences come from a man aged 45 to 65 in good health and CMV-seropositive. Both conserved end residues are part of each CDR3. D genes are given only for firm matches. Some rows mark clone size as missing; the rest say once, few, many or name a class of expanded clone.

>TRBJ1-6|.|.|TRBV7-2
CASSLGQGGYSPLHF
TGTGCCAGCAGCTTAGGCCAGGGAGGTTACTCACCCCTCCACTTT
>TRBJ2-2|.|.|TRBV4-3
CASSRSPQGSGELFF
TGCGCCAGCAGTAGAAGCCCCCAGGGTAGCGGGGAGCTGTTTTTT
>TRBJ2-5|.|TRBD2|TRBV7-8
CATRLAGALRRETQYF
TGTGCCACGAGACTAGCGGGGGCGCTGAGACGGGAGACCCAGTACTTC
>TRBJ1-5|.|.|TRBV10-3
CAIRAGGGDQPQHF
TGTGCCATCAGAGCGGGCGGGGGCGATCAGCCCCAGCATTTT
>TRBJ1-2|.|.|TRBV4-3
CASSQGSGGYYGYTF
TGCGCCAGCAGCCAAGGGTCAGGAGGGTACTATGGCTACACCTTC
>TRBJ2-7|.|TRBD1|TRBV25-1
CASSAQGAYEQYF
TGTGCCAGCAGTGCACAGGGGGCTTACGAGCAGTACTTC
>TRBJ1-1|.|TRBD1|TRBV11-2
CASSLARGQSVTEAFF
TGTGCCAGCAGCTTAGCCAGGGGGCAATCCGTCACTGAAGCTTTCTTT
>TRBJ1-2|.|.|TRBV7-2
CASSLDRVRGYTF
TGTGCCAGCAGCTTAGACAGGGTGCGTGGCTACACCTTC
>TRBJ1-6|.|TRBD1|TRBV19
CATEDRVNSPLHF
TGTGCCACCGAGGACAGGGTAAATTCACCCCTCCACTTT
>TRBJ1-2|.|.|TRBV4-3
CASSQDTGRTLGGYTF
TGCGCCAGCAGCCAAGATACGGGGAGGACTCTCGGTGGCTACACCTTC
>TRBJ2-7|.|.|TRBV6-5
CASSYSKLPSREQYF
TGTGCCAGCAGTTACTCGAAACTACCTTCGAGGGAGCAGTACTTC
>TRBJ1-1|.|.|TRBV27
CASSFESRGSTEAFF
TGTGCCAGCAGTTTCGAGAGCCGGGGGAGCACTGAAGCTTTCTTT
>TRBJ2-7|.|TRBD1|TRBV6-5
CASTPDRGVYEQYF
TGTGCCAGCACCCCGGACAGGGGAGTCTACGAGCAGTACTTC
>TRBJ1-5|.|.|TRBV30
CAWSVQHGNQPQHF
TGTGCCTGGAGTGTACAACACGGCAATCAGCCCCAGCATTTT
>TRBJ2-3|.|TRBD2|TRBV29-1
CSLRSGTTNSDTQYF
TGCAGCCTGAGGTCCGGGACTACGAACTCAGATACGCAGTATTTT
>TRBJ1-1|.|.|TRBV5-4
CASSLGHEWARRDTEAFF
TGTGCCAGCAGCTTGGGGCATGAGTGGGCTCGGCGGGACACTGAAGCTTTCTTT
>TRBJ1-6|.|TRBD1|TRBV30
CAWTLTGGGNSPLHF
TGTGCCTGGACCCTGACAGGGGGCGGCAATTCACCCCTCCACTTT
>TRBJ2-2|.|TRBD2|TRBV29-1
CSVLAGGPGTGELFF
TGCAGCGTTTTAGCGGGGGGGCCGGGGACCGGGGAGCTGTTTTTT
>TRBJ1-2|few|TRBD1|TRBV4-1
CASSPDRGNYGYTF
TGCGCCAGCAGCCCGGACAGGGGGAACTATGGCTACACCTTC
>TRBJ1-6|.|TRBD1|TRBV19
CASSTISLRPGQGTNSPLHF
TGTGCCAGTAGTACGATATCATTACGTCCGGGACAGGGGACTAATTCACCCCTCCACTTT
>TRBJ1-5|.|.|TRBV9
CASSAEGQRNQPQHF
TGTGCCAGCAGCGCCGAAGGACAGCGGAATCAGCCCCAGCATTTT
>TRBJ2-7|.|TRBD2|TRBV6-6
CASSHSGGTYEQYF
TGTGCCAGCAGTCATAGCGGGGGTACGTACGAGCAGTACTTC
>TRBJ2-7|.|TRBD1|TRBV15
CATSGRGQGSSYEQYF
TGTGCCACCAGCGGTAGGGGACAGGGTTCCTCCTACGAGCAGTACTTC
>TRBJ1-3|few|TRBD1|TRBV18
CASSESGGASGNTIYF
TGTGCCAGCTCAGAATCAGGGGGCGCCTCTGGAAACACCATATATTTT
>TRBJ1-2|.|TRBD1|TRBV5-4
CASSLVSTGGYGYTF
TGTGCCAGCAGCTTAGTATCGACAGGGGGGTATGGCTACACCTTC
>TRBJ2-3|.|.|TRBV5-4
CATALVADTQYF
TGTGCCACCGCCCTAGTAGCAGATACGCAGTATTTT
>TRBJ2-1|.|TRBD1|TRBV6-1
CASRRTGGAYNEQFF
TGTGCCAGCAGACGCACAGGGGGCGCTTACAATGAGCAGTTCTTC
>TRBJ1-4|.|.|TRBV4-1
CASSQDILLSKLFF
TGCGCCAGCAGCCAAGATATCCTCCTGAGTAAACTGTTTTTT
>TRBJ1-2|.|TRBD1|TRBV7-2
CASSLRDSNYGYTF
TGTGCCAGCAGCTTAAGGGACAGCAACTATGGCTACACCTTC
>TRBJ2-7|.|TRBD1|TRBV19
CASSAGTGVYEQYF
TGTGCCAGTAGTGCCGGGACAGGGGTTTACGAGCAGTACTTC
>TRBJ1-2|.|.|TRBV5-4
CASSPGTPNYGYTF
TGTGCCAGCAGCCCAGGGACACCTAACTATGGCTACACCTTC
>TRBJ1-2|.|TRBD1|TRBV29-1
CSAPTTGQGAYGYTF
TGCAGCGCTCCAACTACGGGACAGGGGGCCTATGGCTACACCTTC
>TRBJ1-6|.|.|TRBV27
CASSSGGSPLHF
TGTGCCAGCAGTTCCGGGGGGTCACCCCTCCACTTT
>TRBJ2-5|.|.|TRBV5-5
CASSFTPAGVGETQYF
TGTGCCAGCAGCTTTACCCCGGCAGGGGTCGGTGAGACCCAGTACTTC
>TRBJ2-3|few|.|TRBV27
CASSLEGTDTQYF
TGTGCCAGCAGTTTAGAGGGCACAGATACGCAGTATTTT
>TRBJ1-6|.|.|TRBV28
CASISSSSLHF
TGTGCCAGCATTAGTTCATCATCCCTCCACTTT
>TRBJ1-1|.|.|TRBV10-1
CASSEWRGGNTEAFF
TGCGCCAGCAGTGAATGGAGGGGGGGGAACACTGAAGCTTTCTTT
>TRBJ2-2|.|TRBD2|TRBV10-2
CASTGLLAGTGELFF
TGCGCCAGCACGGGTCTACTAGCGGGCACCGGGGAGCTGTTTTTT
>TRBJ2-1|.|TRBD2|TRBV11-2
CASSPGGGVYNEQFF
TGTGCCAGCAGCCCGGGGGGAGGAGTATACAATGAGCAGTTCTTC
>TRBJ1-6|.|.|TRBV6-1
CASSEILITPLHF
TGTGCCAGCAGTGAAATCCTGATTACTCCCCTCCACTTT
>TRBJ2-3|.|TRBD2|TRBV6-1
CASSVTSGGSGTDTQYF
TGTGCCAGCAGTGTGACTAGCGGGGGGTCTGGCACAGATACGCAGTATTTT
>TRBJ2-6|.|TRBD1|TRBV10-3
CASGTGSSGANVLTF
TGTGCCTCGGGGACAGGTTCCTCTGGGGCCAACGTCCTGACTTTC
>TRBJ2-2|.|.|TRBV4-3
CASGRDYTGELFF
TGCGCCAGCGGCCGGGACTACACCGGGGAGCTGTTTTTT
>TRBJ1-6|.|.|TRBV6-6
CASRSLPPARDSPLHF
TGTGCCAGCAGGAGCCTCCCACCCGCCCGAGATTCACCCCTCCACTTT
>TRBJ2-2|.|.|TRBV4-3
CASSLRQYTGELFF
TGCGCCAGCAGCTTGAGACAGTACACCGGGGAGCTGTTTTTT
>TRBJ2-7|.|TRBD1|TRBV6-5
CATAPGQSIYEQYF
TGTGCCACCGCACCGGGACAGTCAATCTACGAGCAGTACTTC
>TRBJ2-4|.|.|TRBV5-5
CASSFPVLAKNIQYF
TGTGCCAGCAGCTTTCCGGTACTAGCCAAAAACATTCAGTACTTC
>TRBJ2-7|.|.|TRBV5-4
CASSLDLLRVDDEQYF
TGTGCCAGCAGCTTGGATTTACTCAGGGTTGACGACGAGCAGTACTTC